This T cell receptor beta chain was recovered during a study of cytomegalovirus exposure and HLA in healthy donors. General study results and limits: TCR beta sequences reportedly predicted the HLA-A and HLA-B alleles of most subjects accurately.

V was clipped by 2 bases and J by 6 bases; unmatched bases: 3. Germline CDR1 LNHDA, CDR2 SQIVND (reference sequence). The CDR3 contains 14 residues. Comments on this clone: No antigen is known for it.

PCR involved 60 Vbeta and 13 Jbeta primers. TCRdb keeps only in-frame clones here, not all; method: immunoSEQ multiplex PCR. The sample's table shows 150,000 to 250,000 clones. This chain links TRBV19 with TRBJ1-4; 7 bases match TRBD1. This sequence was found in a boy younger than 18 in good health and CMV-seronegative. The sample taken for sequencing was PBMCs. Written as DNA, the CDR3 is TGTGCCAGTAGTATAATTACAGGGGATGAAAAACTGTTTTTT. The encoded protein is CASSIITGDEKLFF.